The 3 T cell receptor beta chains below were found in one sample sequenced in a study of T cell responses to AZD1222 COVID-19 vaccine (dated by TCRdb to 2020 to 2022). The library was built by means of the immunoSEQ multiplex PCR assay. TCRdb took this table from immuneACCESS and kept in-frame rearrangements with V and J called. Such tables lack part of the clones; where checked against another copy, unresolved V genes explain under half of the gap, and the rest is unexplained. Here the sample has around 220,000 clones; around 94% occur a single time. The ten largest make up around 1.7% of the sample. Sample time point, as interpreted from the label and publication: about 28 days (+/-7) after the second vaccine dose. Sample treatment or condition, as interpreted from the label and publication: meningococcal conjugate vaccine given as trial control. The specimen comprised peripheral blood, sampled 28 days after the second dose of the MenACWY control vaccine. The receptors here all came from an adult who received the MenACWY meningococcal vaccine as a control.

The V call is TRBV2, the J call TRBJ1-4, with D unclear. There are 11 residues in the CDR3. The germline CDR1 and CDR2 sequences are SNHLY and FYNNEI. V was pared by 8 bases and J by 5 bases, with 6 bases between. CDR3 DNA: TGTGCCAGCCGGAGAAATGAAAAACTGTTTTTT. Translated: CASRRNEKLFF.

The chain has TRBV28 and TRBJ2-7, with a possible D match to TRBD2 (5 bases). The CDR3 totals 18 residues. Germline CDR1 and CDR2: MDHEN and SYDVKM. Trimming stripped 3 bases from V and 1 base from J, with 22 bases between. CDR3 amino acids: CASSFHLEDSSFSYEQYF. Here the CDR3 DNA reads TGTGCCAGCAGTTTCCATTTGGAGGACTCCTCCTTTTCCTACGAGCAGTACTTC.

The rearrangement links TRBV10-3 to TRBJ2-3; D possibly corresponds to TRBD2 (6 bases). Germline V gene lookup returns CDR1 ENHRY and CDR2 SYGVKD. V was cut by 6 bases and J by 2 bases, with 15 bases left in between. This CDR3 contains 15 residues. The CDR3 nucleotides read TGTGCCATCAGCGCGAGGGAGGATTTCACAGATACGCAGTATTTT. This codes for CAISAREDFTDTQYF.